The T cell receptor beta chain described here comes from a study of post-analysis software for immune sequencing data (dated by TCRdb to about 2015). General notes on the study: Recorded disease courses included relapsing-remitting, secondary progressive and progressive-relapsing multiple sclerosis, with some patients lacking subtype annotation. The multiple sclerosis patient repertoires were compared with 10 to 12 previously published healthy control repertoires from donors aged roughly 6 to 25 years. A subset of samples was prepared in parallel using single-end sample barcoding, then pooled and co-amplified after Illumina adapter ligation. Overall study outcomes, separate from this receptor: The multiple sclerosis patient group was slightly younger than the control group. Normalized Chao1 diversity was significantly lower in multiple sclerosis patients than controls, suggesting substantial peripheral T-cell clonal expansion. Strong co-clustering of samples prepared in the same batch was shown by direct clustering with F measure, prompting a batch-effect correction.

The protocol used for the library was PCR. TCRdb lists the instrument as Illumina HiSeq 2500. To reduce PCR and sequencing biases, unique molecular identifiers were incorporated into the TCR beta cDNA libraries. Every 1 to 10 million input T cells yielded roughly 500,000 cDNA molecules, meaning each molecule approximated one T cell. The same protocol used for the earlier healthy control dataset was applied to prepare and sequence the patient libraries. Samples belonging to the same batch were prepared together, multiplexed and sequenced on a shared HiSeq lane. On the authors' methods: MIGEC was used to process the raw barcoded reads, and molecular identifier groups with only a single read were discarded before consensus assembly and CDR3 extraction. VDJtools was used for post-analysis of the clonotype tables, with diversity normalized by down-sampling every dataset to the smallest sample size. Repertoire overlap clustering matched CDR3 amino acid but not nucleotide sequences to correct batch-related cross-sample contamination. TCRdb trimmed public reads at Q25 via fastp, called clones via MiXCR and kept in-frame beta chains. Each CDR3 protein appears once, grouped with its most common genes and DNA. TCRdb, not the original authors, processed these V and J calls. Across this sample there are 650,000 to 850,000 distinct CDR3 sequences, with 46% seen only once. The top ten constitute roughly 4.9% of the sample.

Of note for this clonotype: The antigen this receptor binds is unknown. There are no base qualities to consult, and no much larger clone falls within one base.

To demonstrate the VDJtools post-analysis software, TCR beta repertoires were profiled from the peripheral blood of more than ten young patients with multiple sclerosis. The multiple sclerosis patients were children and adolescents between roughly 6 and 17 years of age. This receptor was identified in a girl under 18 with multiple sclerosis. The sample taken for sequencing was blood.

The nucleotide sequence is TGTGCCAGCCCGGGTTGGGAGAAGTACAATGAGCAGTTCTTC. Translated, it reads CASPGWEKYNEQFF. This receptor chain uses TRBV28 and TRBJ2-1; TRBD2 is a weak D gene call, 5 bases matching. V loses 8 bases of germline sequence and J loses 4 bases, and the interval between the two ends is 15 bases. CDR1 is given as MDHEN and CDR2 as SYDVKM, both from the germline V gene. The CDR3 measures 14 amino acids from cysteine to phenylalanine. Solely the CDR3 DNA is kept, with 42 bases framed from the first base. Outside the CDR3, residues come from the reference TRBV28 and TRBJ2-1 proteins, so the full variable domain is: DVKVTQSSRYLVKRTGEKVFLECVQDMDHENMFWYRQDPGLGLRLIYFSYDVKMKEKGDIPEGYSVSREKKERFSLILESASTNQTSMYLCASPGWEKYNEQFFGPGTRLTVL.